The 3 T cell receptor beta chains below were found in one sample sequenced in a study of T cells in Graves' hyperthyroidism and ophthalmopathy. RNA transcripts provided the source from which TCR beta CDR3 regions were amplified. First-round RT-PCR targeting the TCR CDR3 was performed with the HTBI primer set. TCRdb recomputed calls from the multiplex PCR reads with MiXCR, one row per CDR3 protein. The sample lists some 250,000 distinct CDR3 sequences, roughly 15% occurring once. Sequences were obtained from blood. The receptors originated from a woman in her thirties or forties with Graves' hyperthyroidism that later progressed to Graves' ophthalmopathy.

This clonotype was seen repeatedly, ten times or more. The genes are TRBV28 and TRBJ1-5, with 7 bases that match TRBD1. The CDR3 runs to 14 residues. CDR1 MDHEN and CDR2 SYDVKM come from the germline V gene. Trimming cost V 4 bases and J 9 bases; bases outside gene matches: 9. For the CDR3, the DNA is TGTGCCAGCAGTTCCGGGACAGCACTCGGGCCCCAGCATTTT. This codes for CASSSGTALGPQHF.

This clonotype was observed at least ten times. The germline gene is not matched at one end of the junction; a read error may be the cause. The CDR3 region has the DNA TGTGCCAGCAGTTACTCTTTCGTCGGATGGAGCACAGATACGCAGTATTTT. This sequence encodes CASSYSFVGWSTDTQYF. The chain carries TRBV6-4 and TRBJ2-3; D is uncertain. Germline V gene lookup returns CDR1 MRHNA and CDR2 SNTAGT. This CDR3 has 17 residues.

This clonotype was seen only a few times. This rearrangement joins TRBV28 to TRBJ2-7, with D unclear. V lost 1 base and J 0 bases, leaving 10 bases between the germline ends. This CDR3 is built from 15 residues. Germline assignment: CDR1 MDHEN and CDR2 SYDVKM. CDR3 residues: CASSLSDHSSYEQYF. Here the CDR3 DNA reads TGTGCCAGCAGTTTATCCGATCATAGCTCCTACGAGCAGTACTTC.